Ten or more counts support the clone carrying this T cell receptor beta chain. V trimming: 5 bases; J trimming: 6 bases; junction bases outside the gene matches: 11. The CDR3 length is 15 residues. The germline CDR1 and CDR2 sequences are SGHNT and YENEEA. The data were obtained in a study of T cells in Graves' hyperthyroidism and ophthalmopathy. Amplification yielded TCR beta CDR3 regions, with RNA transcripts as the source. The HTBI primer set was used in a first-round RT-PCR of the TCR CDR3. Each CDR3 protein gets one entry after TCRdb re-called the multiplex PCR reads with MiXCR. The sample lists around 250,000 distinct CDR3 sequences, about 14% occurring once.

Sequences were obtained from blood. The genes are TRBV11-3 and TRBJ2-7, with 9 bases aligning to TRBD1. The origin of this receptor is a middle-aged woman with Graves' hyperthyroidism that later progressed to Graves' ophthalmopathy. CDR3 sequence: CASSPSGTGRSEQYF. As DNA, the CDR3 is TGTGCCAGCAGCCCATCCGGGACAGGGCGATCCGAGCAGTACTTC.